The 27 T cell receptor beta chains given below trace back to one sample, sequenced in a study of T cell repertoires in cytomegalovirus infection. No antigen has been identified for these receptors. TCRdb redid the calling of the reads with MiXCR, one entry per CDR3 protein. Among 300,000 to 400,000 distinct CDR3 sequences, almost 30% were seen once, and the ten largest hold 15% to 25%. The input for sequencing was cultured PBMCs, taken from culture after CMV antigen stimulation. The receptors come from a human donor in good health (CMV status not recorded). Some clones in this sample may be carry-over from other donors' samples.

The V call is TRBV7-9, the J call TRBJ1-1; possibly TRBD1 for D (5 bases). With 2 bases removed from V and 3 bases from J, the gap between germline ends came to 13 bases. This CDR3 has 15 residues. Germline CDR1 reads SEHNR; CDR2 reads FQNEAQ (reference sequence). CDR3 loop: CASSLKGSGDTEAFF. CDR3 nucleotides: TGTGCCAGCAGCTTAAAAGGGTCGGGGGACACTGAAGCTTTCTTT.

The chain recombines TRBV19 with TRBJ2-2, with D uncertain. V was trimmed by 9 bases and J by 11 bases, leaving 19 bases between them. This CDR3 region has 13 residues. From germline, CDR1 is LNHDA and CDR2 SQIVND (reference sequence). CDR3 in amino acids: CASAFLSGPELFF. The DNA of the CDR3 is TGTGCCAGCGCTTTTTTATCCGGGCCCGAGCTGTTTTTT.

This clonotype has more than one count but fewer than ten. The chain carries TRBV6-1 and TRBJ2-1, with D uncertain. The V end lost 2 bases, the J end lost 7 bases, and 21 bases lay between the germline ends. Germline values: CDR1 MNHNS, CDR2 SASEGT. The length of the CDR3 is 17 residues. The chain's CDR3 is CASSEIRLGIRRNEQFF. DNA of the CDR3: TGTGCCAGCAGTGAAATTCGCCTAGGGATTCGGCGGAATGAGCAGTTCTTC.

This clonotype was detected ten times or more. The gene calls are TRBV7-2 and TRBJ1-3; unclear D gene. The V end lost 4 bases, the J end lost 2 bases, and 6 bases lay between the germline ends. This CDR3 is built from 13 residues. CDR1 and CDR2 (germline): SGHTA, FQGNSA. The CDR3, as DNA: TGTGCCAGCAGCTCATCAGCTGGAAACACCATATATTTT. Its translation is CASSSSAGNTIYF.

The chain's CDR3 is CASSLVGRTNTEAFF. The CDR3 DNA follows: TGTGCCAGCAGCTTAGTGGGGCGGACGAACACTGAAGCTTTCTTT. The rearrangement joins TRBV7-2 to TRBJ1-1; possibly TRBD1 for D (5 bases). Trimming took 1 base from V and 1 from J, leaving 10 bases between them. The germline V gene encodes CDR1 SGHTA and CDR2 FQGNSA. The CDR3 is 15 residues long.

The chain has TRBV27 and TRBJ1-2, with TRBD1 as a possible D gene (5 bases). CDR3 length: 14 amino acids. The germline V gene encodes CDR1 MNHEY and CDR2 SMNVEV (reference sequence). V shed 2 bases and J shed 3 bases, with 10 bases lying between them. The CDR3 DNA reads TGTGCCAGCAGTTTAGGACTGGGGGACTATGGCTACACCTTC. Its translation is CASSLGLGDYGYTF.

This chain joins TRBV28 and TRBJ2-7; 16 bases line up with TRBD2. The length of the CDR3 is 17 residues. With 6 bases clipped from V and 0 bases from J, the junction kept 5 bases outside the gene matches. Germline CDR1 reads MDHEN; CDR2 reads SYDVKM. The CDR3 region is CASRGTSGRDLSYEQYF. DNA of the CDR3: TGTGCCAGCAGAGGGACTAGCGGGAGGGACCTCTCCTACGAGCAGTACTTC.

This clonotype was picked up a small number of times. This rearrangement joins TRBV6-2 or TRBV6-3 to TRBJ2-3; tentative D call: TRBD2 (7 bases). Germline V gene data show CDR1 as MNHEY and CDR2 as SVGEGT. The CDR3 length is 15 residues. The V and J ends lost 8 bases and 4 bases respectively, with 19 bases between them. The CDR3 DNA follows: TGTGCCAGCCAAGTGGGGCGCGGGGGCGCAGATACGCAGTATTTT. Protein: CASQVGRGGADTQYF.

The chain is built from TRBV20-1 and TRBJ2-1; 9 positions match TRBD2. The length of the CDR3 is 16 residues. Germline V lookup: CDR1 DFQATT, CDR2 SNEGSKA (reference sequence). Unmatched junction bases numbered 14, after V lost 6 bases and J lost 5 bases. The CDR3 is CSAPRAGGLYDNEQFF. The CDR3, as DNA: TGCAGTGCACCGAGGGCGGGGGGGCTGTACGACAATGAGCAGTTCTTC.

V is TRBV4-1 and J is TRBJ2-7, with a tentative D call TRBD2 (6 bases). Germline CDR1 MGHRA, CDR2 YSYEKL. The CDR3 is made up of 17 amino acids. With 3 bases removed from V and 5 bases from J, the gap between germline ends came to 23 bases. The CDR3 protein is CASSQGWGDSVTHEQYF. The DNA of the CDR3 is TGCGCCAGCAGCCAGGGGTGGGGGGACTCCGTTACTCACGAGCAGTACTTC.

V usage is TRBV7-9 and J usage is TRBJ2-7; D tentatively fits TRBD1 or TRBD2 (6 bases each). The CDR3 extends over 17 amino acids. The germline V gene has CDR1 SEHNR and CDR2 FQNEAQ (reference sequence). Trimming shortened V by 4 bases and J by 2 bases, and 21 bases separated the two germline ends. In DNA, the CDR3 is TGTGCCAGCAGCTCGCCAGGGGCGGGGACGTCTACCTACGAGCAGTACTTC. Amino acids: CASSSPGAGTSTYEQYF.

This chain links TRBV20-1 with TRBJ1-2, with 12 bases fitting TRBD1. The CDR3 runs to 14 residues. With 0 bases clipped from V and 7 bases from J, the junction kept 3 bases outside the gene matches. CDR1 is DFQATT, CDR2 SNEGSKA, per germline (reference sequence). For the CDR3, the DNA is TGCAGTGCTAGAGAGGGACAGGGGGCTATTGGCTACACCTTC. Encoded protein: CSAREGQGAIGYTF.

V usage is TRBV14 and J usage is TRBJ1-5; 8 bases map to TRBD1. The CDR3 covers 17 residues. CDR1 is SGHDN, CDR2 FVKESK, per germline. The junction had 10 bases not matched to a gene; V was cut back by 1 base and J by 5 bases. The CDR3 DNA reads as TGTGCCAGCAGCCAAGCCAACCGGGACAGGTGCCATCAGCCCCAGCATTTT. This gives the protein CASSQANRDRCHQPQHF.

This clonotype has more than one count but fewer than ten. The chain employs TRBV7-9 and TRBJ1-5; a possible D gene is TRBD1 (6 bases). Trimming removed 5 bases from V and 0 bases from J, with 11 bases in between. Germline values: CDR1 SEHNR, CDR2 FQNEAQ (reference sequence). This CDR3 contains 15 residues. In nucleotides, the CDR3 is TGTGCCAGCAGCAATGACAGGTATAGCAATCAGCCCCAGCATTTT. This encodes CASSNDRYSNQPQHF.

Many counts were recorded for this clonotype. The chain couples TRBV7-8 to TRBJ1-1; no definite D call. Germline V gene lookup returns CDR1 SGHVS and CDR2 FQNEAQ. Between the trimmed V and J ends, which lost 5 bases and 8 bases, there was a span of 18 bases. The CDR3 contains 14 residues. The CDR3 loop reads CASSPEVFSAEAFF. As DNA, the CDR3 is TGTGCCAGCAGCCCCGAGGTATTCTCGGCCGAAGCTTTCTTT.

The rearrangement links TRBV27 to TRBJ1-5; D gene unclear. Trimming shortened V by 1 base and J by 5 bases, and 6 bases separated the two germline ends. The CDR3 is 13 amino acids. The V gene's germline CDR1 is MNHEY and CDR2 SMNVEV (reference sequence). The CDR3 DNA reads as TGTGCCAGCAGTTTATGGAGGGATCAGCCCCAGCATTTT. Its protein is CASSLWRDQPQHF.

The chain couples TRBV19 to TRBJ1-5, with D perhaps matching TRBD1 (5 bases). This CDR3 has 11 residues. Per germline, CDR1 LNHDA and CDR2 SQIVND (reference sequence). V lost 8 bases and J 5 bases, leaving 7 bases between the germline ends. The DNA of the CDR3 is TGTGCCAGTGGGGGAGATCAGCCCCAGCATTTT. The encoded protein is CASGGDQPQHF.

The J gene is TRBJ1-3, the V gene TRBV7-4, with D tentatively TRBD1 (5 bases). The CDR3 spans 13 residues. V was shortened by 7 bases and J by 5 bases, with 12 bases between the two germline ends. Germline CDR1 and CDR2: SGHVT and SQSDAQ. The DNA for the CDR3 is TGTGCCAGCACCAACAAGGGGAGAAACACCATATATTTT. Amino acid sequence: CASTNKGRNTIYF.

The chain links TRBV9 to TRBJ2-5, with unresolved D. The CDR3 sequence is 14 residues long. CDR1 and CDR2 from the germline V gene are SGDLS and YYNGEE. Trimming left V 0 bases short and J 2 bases short, with 8 bases between. CDR3 protein: CASSVGVQQETQYF. For the CDR3, the DNA is TGTGCCAGCAGCGTAGGGGTACAACAAGAGACCCAGTACTTC.

The J gene is TRBJ1-1, the V gene TRBV28, with D hard to call. The CDR3 covers 15 residues. The V gene's germline CDR1 is MDHEN and CDR2 SYDVKM. V lost 5 bases, J lost 1 base, and 14 bases lay in between. The CDR3 sequence is CASSHARERNTEAFF. The CDR3 DNA follows: TGTGCCAGCAGTCACGCCCGGGAGAGGAACACTGAAGCTTTCTTT.

The rearrangement uses TRBV24-1 and TRBJ2-7; D might be TRBD1 or TRBD2, each matching 6 bases. Trimming removed 3 bases from V and 6 bases from J, with 14 bases in between. Germline-derived CDR1 and CDR2 are KGHDR and SFDVKD. This CDR3 contains 14 residues. CDR3 sequence reads: CATSDRGDTTEQYF. For the CDR3, the DNA is TGTGCCACCAGTGATAGGGGGGACACAACCGAGCAGTACTTC.

This clonotype has a handful of counts. This sequence joins TRBV18 and TRBJ1-5; D is perhaps TRBD1 (5 bases). Trimming cost V 4 bases and J 1 base, with 11 bases left between them. Germline V gives CDR1 KGHSH, CDR2 LQKENI. The CDR3 has 15 amino acids. Written as DNA, the CDR3 is TGTGCCAGCTCACAATCGGGGGTGAGCAATCAGCCCCAGCATTTT. Translated: CASSQSGVSNQPQHF.

This clonotype turned up a few times. The V gene is TRBV24-1, the J gene TRBJ2-5; 9 bases agree with TRBD1. With V trimmed by 4 bases and J by 1 base, 6 bases remained unmatched. Germline CDR1 KGHDR, CDR2 SFDVKD. CDR3 length equals 16 residues. CDR3 DNA sequence: TGTGCCACCAGTGACATCGGGACAGGGACCCAAGAGACCCAGTACTTC. Translated: CATSDIGTGTQETQYF.

This clonotype was detected many times. This chain uses TRBV28 with TRBJ2-1; TRBD2 is a possible D gene (6 bases). The CDR3 has 16 amino acids. CDR1 is MDHEN, CDR2 SYDVKM, per germline. V lost 6 bases and J lost 5, with 20 bases in between. The CDR3, as DNA: TGTGCCAGCAGCAGGCTTGACGGGAGCGACAACAATGAGCAGTTCTTC. It yields the protein CASSRLDGSDNNEQFF.

This clonotype occurred a few times. The gene calls are TRBV12-3 or TRBV12-4 and TRBJ1-5; TRBD1 agrees at 8 bases. The CDR3 has 14 amino acids. V dropped 3 bases and J dropped 6; count of bases not matched to a gene: 4. CDR3 protein: CASSFAGGSQPQHF. The CDR3 bases are TGTGCCAGCAGTTTCGCAGGGGGCAGTCAGCCCCAGCATTTT.

This clonotype was detected many times. The CDR3 reads CASSEAPDNTEAFF. CDR3 nucleotides: TGTGCCAGCAGTGAAGCGCCGGACAACACTGAAGCTTTCTTT. The rearrangement uses TRBV6-1 and TRBJ1-1; D is undetermined. The CDR3 is 14 amino acids. V was clipped by 0 bases and J by 2 bases, with 7 bases between them. Per the germline V gene, CDR1 is MNHNS and CDR2 is SASEGT.

The V call is TRBV19, the J call TRBJ2-2, with 7 bases lining up with TRBD2. Looked up from germline, CDR1 is LNHDA and CDR2 is SQIVND (reference sequence). The junction had 16 bases not matched to a gene; V was cut back by 7 bases and J by 5 bases. The CDR3 covers 17 residues. The CDR3 protein is CASKGERGVRWTGELFF. DNA for the CDR3: TGTGCCAGTAAAGGCGAGCGGGGAGTCCGCTGGACCGGGGAGCTGTTTTTT.